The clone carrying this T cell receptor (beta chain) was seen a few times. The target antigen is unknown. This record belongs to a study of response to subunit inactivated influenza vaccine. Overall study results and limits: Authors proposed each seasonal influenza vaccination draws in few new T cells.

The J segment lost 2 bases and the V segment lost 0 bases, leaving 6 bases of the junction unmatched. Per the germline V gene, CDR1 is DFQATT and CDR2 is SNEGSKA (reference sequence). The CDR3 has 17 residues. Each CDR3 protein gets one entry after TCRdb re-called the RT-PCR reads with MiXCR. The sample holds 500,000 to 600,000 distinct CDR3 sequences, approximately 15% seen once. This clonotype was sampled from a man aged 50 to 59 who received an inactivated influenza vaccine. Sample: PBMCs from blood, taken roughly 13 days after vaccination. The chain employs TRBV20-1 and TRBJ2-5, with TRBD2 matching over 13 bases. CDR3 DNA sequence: TGCAGTGCTAGAGATCTCCTACTAGCGGGGGGGCAAGAGACCCAGTACTTC. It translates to CSARDLLLAGGQETQYF.